Listed below are T cell receptor beta chains from one sample, sequenced in a study of blood T cell repertoires in COVID-19. Assay: immunoSEQ multiplex PCR; the TCRdb copy retains only in-frame clones and omits some. The profile shows roughly 200,000 clones, 84% of them singletons. Material for sequencing was peripheral blood. The receptors originated from a woman aged 65 to 85 with active or convalescent COVID-19. Both conserved end residues are part of each CDR3. A D gene is named only where the DNA matches it firmly. Clone size appears in some rows only: once, few, many, or a class for an expanded clone.

j_call | d_call | v_call | clone_size | cdr3_nt | cdr3_aa
TRBJ2-2 | NA | TRBV5-3 | NA | TGTGCCAGAAGCCGAGTTACAGCCGCTCCGAACACCGGGGAGCTGTTTTTT | CARSRVTAAPNTGELFF
TRBJ2-3 | NA | TRBV12-3/TRBV12-4 | NA | TGTGCCAGCAGACTTAGTGCAGATACGCAGTATTTT | CASRLSADTQYF
TRBJ2-1 | TRBD2 | TRBV5-4 | NA | TGTGCCAGCAGCTTGGATGGACTAGGGAATGAGCAGTTCTTC | CASSLDGLGNEQFF
TRBJ2-7 | TRBD1 | TRBV7-9 | NA | TGTGCCAGCAGCTTCGGGGGGACAGGGGGCCGCGAGCAGTACTTC | CASSFGGTGGREQYF
TRBJ2-7 | TRBD1 | TRBV27 | NA | TGTGCCAGCAGTCTCCAACAGGGGGCGAATACCTACGAGCAGTACTTC | CASSLQQGANTYEQYF
TRBJ2-1 | NA | TRBV5-1 | NA | TGCGCCAGCAGCTTGGAGATCACTTACAATGAGCAGTTCTTC | CASSLEITYNEQFF
TRBJ2-7 | TRBD2 | TRBV7-9 | NA | TGTGCCAGCAGCACCACGAGTGGGGGAGGGCCCGACGAGCAGTACTTC | CASSTTSGGGPDEQYF
TRBJ2-2 | TRBD2 | TRBV9 | NA | TGTGCCAGCAGCGGACTACCTTTCGCGGGAGGGGGCACCGGGGAGCTGTTTTTT | CASSGLPFAGGGTGELFF
TRBJ1-1 | NA | TRBV29-1 | NA | TGCAGCGTTGTGGGCGGGGACACTGAAGCTTTCTTT | CSVVGGDTEAFF
TRBJ1-1 | NA | TRBV9 | NA | TGTGCCAGCAGCGTCGGTATAGCGAACACTGAAGCTTTCTTT | CASSVGIANTEAFF
TRBJ2-5 | TRBD2 | TRBV29-1 | NA | TGCAGCGTTGAGCGGGAGATCGGATTTGAGACCCAGTACTTC | CSVEREIGFETQYF
TRBJ1-1 | NA | TRBV7-3 | NA | TGTGCCAGCAGCTTAGTGGAGACAGGCGAAGCTTTCTTT | CASSLVETGEAFF
TRBJ2-1 | TRBD2 | TRBV18 | NA | TGTGCCAGCTCACCGACGATAGCGGGCTACAATGAGCAGTTCTTC | CASSPTIAGYNEQFF
TRBJ1-4 | NA | TRBV6-5 | NA | TGTGCCAGCAGTCCGCGGAGTAATGAAAAACTGTTTTTT | CASSPRSNEKLFF
TRBJ1-2 | NA | TRBV18 | NA | TGTGCCAGCTCACCAGCACCCGACAGTTTGGGCTACACCTTC | CASSPAPDSLGYTF
TRBJ1-5 | NA | TRBV5-6 | few | TGTGCCAGCAGCCGGAGGGGTCATAGCAATCAGCCCCAGCATTTT | CASSRRGHSNQPQHF
TRBJ1-1 | NA | TRBV7-3 | NA | TGTGCCAGCAGCTCGACAGGTAACACTGAAGCTTTCTTT | CASSSTGNTEAFF
TRBJ2-7 | TRBD1 | TRBV19 | NA | TGTGCCACCATAGGCGGTACAGGGGCGTTCTACGAGCAGTACTTC | CATIGGTGAFYEQYF
TRBJ2-2 | TRBD2 | TRBV6-5 | NA | TGTGCCAGCAGAAGGACTAGCGGCACCGGGGAGCTGTTTTTT | CASRRTSGTGELFF
TRBJ1-1 | NA | TRBV4-1 | NA | TGCGCCAGCAGCCACCAGCCAGGGACTGAAGCTTTCTTT | CASSHQPGTEAFF
TRBJ2-1 | NA | TRBV5-4 | NA | TGTGCCAGCAGCTCACAGGCCGGGGGCTCCTACAATGAGCAGTTCTTC | CASSSQAGGSYNEQFF
TRBJ1-2 | TRBD1 | TRBV11-2 | once | TGTGCCAGCAGCTTAGTTGGAGGGGGCGCCGATGGCTACACCTTC | CASSLVGGGADGYTF
TRBJ2-1 | TRBD2 | TRBV2 | few | TGTGCCAGCAGTGCTGGCTGGACTAGCGTTGAGCAGTTCTTC | CASSAGWTSVEQFF